Each of the 18 T cell receptor beta chains below was sequenced from the same sample in a study of blood T cell repertoires in COVID-19. Here immunoSEQ multiplex PCR was the method, and the copy in TCRdb shows in-frame clones only, minus some. This table holds about 240,000 clones, roughly 80% found once. The sequencing sample was made of peripheral blood. The receptor source for this set is a woman older than 75 with acute or convalescent COVID-19.

The rearrangement joins TRBV19 to TRBJ1-6; D call uncertain. The CDR3 spans 17 residues. With 3 bases removed from V and 0 bases from J, the gap between germline ends came to 12 bases. Germline values: CDR1 LNHDA, CDR2 SQIVND (reference sequence). CDR3 residues: CASSIYGLSSYNSPLHF. CDR3 nucleotide sequence: TGTGCCAGTAGTATTTATGGGCTCAGCTCCTATAATTCACCCCTCCACTTT. Looking up the rest from reference TRBV19 and TRBJ1-6 gives the full variable domain: DGGITQSPKYLFRKEGQNVTLSCEQNLNHDAMYWYRQDPGQGLRLIYYSQIVNDFQKGDIAEGYSVSREKKESFPLTVTSAQKNPTAFYLCASSIYGLSSYNSPLHFGNGTRLTVT.

This chain uses TRBV6-6 with TRBJ1-1; the D gene is possibly TRBD1 (5 bases). Germline CDR1 is MNHNY and CDR2 is SVGAGI (reference sequence). V was pared by 7 bases and J by 0 bases, with 12 bases between. CDR3 length: 14 amino acids. The CDR3 spells CASNLRGMNTEAFF. The CDR3 DNA reads as TGTGCCAGCAACCTAAGGGGTATGAACACTGAAGCTTTCTTT.

The V gene is TRBV6-5, the J gene TRBJ2-7, with 11 bases fitting TRBD2. The CDR3 has 15 residues. Germline values: CDR1 MNHEY, CDR2 SVGAGI. The V and J ends lost 5 bases and 6 bases, in that order; junction bases with no gene match: 9. The CDR3 DNA follows: TGTGCCAGCAGTCCGTTAGCGGGGGGGCAGGCCGAGCAGTACTTC. This gives the protein CASSPLAGGQAEQYF.

The rearrangement uses TRBV4-1 and TRBJ1-1; D might be TRBD1 (5 bases). The CDR3 runs 16 residues. V gave up 1 base and J gave up 1 base, with 13 bases separating them. Germline V gene lookup returns CDR1 MGHRA and CDR2 YSYEKL. CDR3 loop: CASSQGAGLGNTEAFF. As DNA, the CDR3 is TGCGCCAGCAGCCAAGGGGCAGGGTTGGGGAACACTGAAGCTTTCTTT.

The chain carries TRBV5-1 and TRBJ2-1, with TRBD1 matching over 10 bases. V dropped 4 bases and J dropped 5; count of bases not matched to a gene: 6. The CDR3 runs to 15 residues. Germline CDR1 SGHRS, CDR2 YFSETQ. Here the CDR3 reads CASSGGQGENNEQFF. The CDR3 region has the DNA TGCGCCAGCAGCGGAGGACAGGGGGAAAACAATGAGCAGTTCTTC.

A single count supports this clone. This chain connects TRBV9 to TRBJ2-3; 10 bases are shared with TRBD2. The germline V gene encodes CDR1 SGDLS and CDR2 YYNGEE. The CDR3 length is 17 residues. The V segment lost 3 bases and the J segment 8 bases; nucleotides outside the gene matches: 15. CDR3 loop: CASSGEGTSVPPGTQYF. In DNA, the CDR3 is TGTGCCAGCAGCGGTGAGGGGACTAGCGTCCCACCGGGTACGCAGTATTTT. The whole variable domain, filled in from reference TRBV9 and TRBJ2-3, reads DSGVTQTPKHLITATGQRVTLRCSPRSGDLSVYWYQQSLDQGLQFLIQYYNGEERAKGNILERFSAQQFPDLHSELNLSSLELGDSALYFCASSGEGTSVPPGTQYFGPGTRLTVL.

The gene calls are TRBV6-5 and TRBJ2-5; unclear D gene. CDR1 and CDR2 from the germline V gene are MNHEY and SVGAGI. The V end was cut by 6 bases, the J end by 1 base, with 3 bases between. The CDR3 totals 11 residues. The CDR3: CASRLQETQYF. DNA of the CDR3: TGTGCCAGCAGACTCCAAGAGACCCAGTACTTC.

V is TRBV7-3 and J is TRBJ2-7, with 10 bases identical to TRBD1. Germline-derived CDR1 and CDR2 are SGHTA and FQGTGA. The CDR3 is 14 amino acids. The V gene end was trimmed by 5 bases and the J gene end by 2 bases; junction bases not matched to a gene: 3. The CDR3 DNA sequence: TGTGCCAGCAGCAAGGGACAGGGGCCCTACGAGCAGTACTTC. This gives the protein CASSKGQGPYEQYF. Together with reference TRBV7-3 and TRBJ2-7, the CDR3 gives the full variable domain: GAGVSQTPSNKVTEKGKYVELRCDPISGHTALYWYRQSLGQGPEFLIYFQGTGAADDSGLPNDRFFAVRPEGSVSTLKIQRTERGDSAVYLCASSKGQGPYEQYFGPGTRLTVT.

The rearrangement joins TRBV19 to TRBJ2-1, with 9 bases identical to TRBD2. Germline lookup yields CDR1 LNHDA and CDR2 SQIVND (reference sequence). The CDR3 sequence is 16 residues long. The trim removed 5 bases at V and 0 bases at J, leaving 5 bases unmatched. The CDR3: CASSVLAGASYNEQFF. For the CDR3, the DNA is TGTGCCAGTAGTGTCTTAGCGGGGGCCTCCTACAATGAGCAGTTCTTC.

This clone was detected only a few times. Written as DNA, the CDR3 is TGTGCCAGCAGCTTGGTGGCAGGGTCTGATACGCAGTATTTT. Its protein is CASSLVAGSDTQYF. The rearrangement links TRBV5-4 to TRBJ2-3, with D possibly matching TRBD1 (5 bases). This CDR3 region has 14 residues. V was shortened by 0 bases and J by 6 bases, with 11 bases between the two germline ends. Looked up from germline, CDR1 is SGHNT and CDR2 is YYREEE (reference sequence). Supplemented by reference TRBV5-4 and TRBJ2-3, the full variable domain reads ETGVTQSPTHLIKTRGQQVTLRCSSQSGHNTVSWYQQALGQGPQFIFQYYREEENGRGNFPPRFSGLQFPNYSSELNVNALELDDSALYLCASSLVAGSDTQYFGPGTRLTVL.

V gene TRBV7-9 combines with J gene TRBJ1-4; D may be TRBD1 (6 bases). Germline V gene lookup returns CDR1 SEHNR and CDR2 FQNEAQ (reference sequence). This CDR3 is 12 amino acids long. Trimming removed 0 bases from V and 14 bases from J, with 10 bases in between. As DNA, the CDR3 is TGTGCCAGCAGCTTAGCGACAGGTGATCTGTTTTTT. Encoded protein: CASSLATGDLFF.

V usage is TRBV27 and J usage is TRBJ2-1; D perhaps matches TRBD1 (6 bases). Trimming took 2 bases from V and 11 from J, leaving 13 bases between them. This CDR3 is 13 amino acids long. Germline CDR1 reads MNHEY; CDR2 reads SMNVEV (reference sequence). CDR3 bases: TGTGCCAGCAGTTTAGAGCCGGGACAAAAGCAGTTCTTC. Amino acids: CASSLEPGQKQFF.

V is TRBV6-5 and J is TRBJ1-4; TRBD1 might be the D (5 bases). The ends were cut back, 5 bases at V and 2 bases at J, with 9 bases in the middle. The CDR3 extends over 14 amino acids. The germline V gene encodes CDR1 MNHEY and CDR2 SVGAGI. The CDR3 DNA reads as TGTGCCAGCAGTCCCCGGGGGACTAATGAAAAACTGTTTTTT. Its protein is CASSPRGTNEKLFF.

This clone was seen more than once but under ten times. The V and J genes are TRBV2 and TRBJ1-3; TRBD1 aligns across 12 bases. This CDR3 has 17 residues. V lost 7 bases to trimming and J lost 0 bases; unmatched junction nucleotides: 7. In germline, CDR1 is SNHLY, CDR2 FYNNEI. The CDR3 sequence is CASTEGQGAYSGNTIYF. The CDR3 nucleotides read TGTGCCAGCACCGAGGGACAGGGGGCTTACTCTGGAAACACCATATATTTT.

The table lists this clone with a count of one. The gene calls are TRBV24-1 and TRBJ2-1; D is unresolved. V dropped 1 base and J dropped 5 bases, with 5 bases sitting between them. The germline CDR1 and CDR2 sequences are KGHDR and SFDVKD. The CDR3 runs to 13 residues. CDR3 in amino acids: CATSDFRNNEQFF. In DNA form, the CDR3 reads TGTGCCACCAGTGATTTTAGAAACAATGAGCAGTTCTTC.

The rearrangement links TRBV28 to TRBJ1-2, with a tentative D call TRBD1 (5 bases). V lost 3 bases, J lost 4 bases, and 12 bases lay in between. Germline loops: CDR1 MDHEN, CDR2 SYDVKM. CDR3 length: 14 residues. CDR3 sequence: CASSFGGGSYGYTF. The DNA for the CDR3 is TGTGCCAGCAGTTTCGGGGGAGGGAGCTATGGCTACACCTTC.

The rearrangement links TRBV2 to TRBJ1-5; 10 nucleotides align to TRBD1. Per germline, CDR1 SNHLY and CDR2 FYNNEI. Trimming removed 6 bases from V and 5 bases from J; junction bases left unmatched: 4. The CDR3 contains 14 residues. The CDR3 DNA reads as TGTGCCAGCAGAAAGGACAGGGGGGATCAGCCCCAGCATTTT. Translating gives CASRKDRGDQPQHF.

The chain uses TRBV6-5 and TRBJ2-5; 8 bases fit TRBD2. V shed 0 bases and J 5 bases; nucleotides not matched to a gene: 2. This CDR3 has 14 amino acids. Germline V gene lookup returns CDR1 MNHEY and CDR2 SVGAGI. Here the CDR3 reads CASSYSVAGETQYF. The CDR3 region has the DNA TGTGCCAGCAGTTACTCGGTAGCGGGGGAGACCCAGTACTTC.